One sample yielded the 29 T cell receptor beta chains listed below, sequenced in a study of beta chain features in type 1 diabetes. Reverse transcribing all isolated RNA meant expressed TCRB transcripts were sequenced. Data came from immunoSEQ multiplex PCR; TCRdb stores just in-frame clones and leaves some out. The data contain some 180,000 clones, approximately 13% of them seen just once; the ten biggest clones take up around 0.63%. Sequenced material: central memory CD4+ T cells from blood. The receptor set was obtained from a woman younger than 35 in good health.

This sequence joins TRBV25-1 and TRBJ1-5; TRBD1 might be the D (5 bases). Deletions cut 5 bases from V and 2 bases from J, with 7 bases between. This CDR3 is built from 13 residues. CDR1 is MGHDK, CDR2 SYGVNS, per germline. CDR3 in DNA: TGTGCCAGCAGTCCGACAGGCAATCAGCCCCAGCATTTT. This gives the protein CASSPTGNQPQHF.

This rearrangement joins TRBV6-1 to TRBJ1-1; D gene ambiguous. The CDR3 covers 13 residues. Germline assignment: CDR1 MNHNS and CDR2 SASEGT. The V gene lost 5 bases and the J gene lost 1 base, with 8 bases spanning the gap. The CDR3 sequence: CASSQTPNTEAFF. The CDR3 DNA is TGTGCCAGCAGTCAGACACCGAACACTGAAGCTTTCTTT.

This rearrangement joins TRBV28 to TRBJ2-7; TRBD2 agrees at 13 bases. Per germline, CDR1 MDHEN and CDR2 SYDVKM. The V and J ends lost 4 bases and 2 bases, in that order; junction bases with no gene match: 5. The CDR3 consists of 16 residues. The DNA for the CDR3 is TGTGCCAGCAGTTCACCCGGGACTAGCGGGACCTACGAGCAGTACTTC. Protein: CASSSPGTSGTYEQYF.

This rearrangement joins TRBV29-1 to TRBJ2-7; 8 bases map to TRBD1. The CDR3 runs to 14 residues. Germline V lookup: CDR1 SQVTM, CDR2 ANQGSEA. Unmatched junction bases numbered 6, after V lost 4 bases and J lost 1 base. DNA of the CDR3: TGCAGCGTTGTAGTTGGGACAGGATCCTACGAGCAGTACTTC. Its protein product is CSVVVGTGSYEQYF.

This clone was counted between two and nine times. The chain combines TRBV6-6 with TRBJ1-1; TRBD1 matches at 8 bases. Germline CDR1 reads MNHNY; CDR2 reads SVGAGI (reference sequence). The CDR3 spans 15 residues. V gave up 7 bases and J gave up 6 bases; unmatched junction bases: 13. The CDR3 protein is CASTPMGRGPAEAFF. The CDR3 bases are TGTGCCAGCACACCAATGGGCAGGGGGCCGGCTGAAGCTTTCTTT.

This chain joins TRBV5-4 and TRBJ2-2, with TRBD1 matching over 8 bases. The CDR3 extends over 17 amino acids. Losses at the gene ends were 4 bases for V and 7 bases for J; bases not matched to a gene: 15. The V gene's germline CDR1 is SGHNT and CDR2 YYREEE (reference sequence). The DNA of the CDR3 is TGTGCCAGCAGCCCCACTCCCAGGACAGGGCCCGGCGGGGAGCTGTTTTTT. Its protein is CASSPTPRTGPGGELFF. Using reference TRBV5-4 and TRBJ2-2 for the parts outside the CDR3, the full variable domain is ETGVTQSPTHLIKTRGQQVTLRCSSQSGHNTVSWYQQALGQGPQFIFQYYREEENGRGNFPPRFSGLQFPNYSSELNVNALELDDSALYLCASSPTPRTGPGGELFFGEGSRLTVL.

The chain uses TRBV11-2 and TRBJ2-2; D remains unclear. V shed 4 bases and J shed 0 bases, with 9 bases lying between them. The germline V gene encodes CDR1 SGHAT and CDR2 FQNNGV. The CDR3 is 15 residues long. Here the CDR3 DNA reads TGTGCCAGCAGCTCTCGGGTTTCGAACACCGGGGAGCTGTTTTTT. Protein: CASSSRVSNTGELFF.

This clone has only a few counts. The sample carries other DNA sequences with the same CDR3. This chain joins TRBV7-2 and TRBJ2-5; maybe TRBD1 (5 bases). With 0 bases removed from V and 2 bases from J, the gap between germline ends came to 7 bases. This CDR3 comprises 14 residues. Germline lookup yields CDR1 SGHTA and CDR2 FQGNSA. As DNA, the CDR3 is TGTGCCAGCAGCTTAGCGGGGCTACAAGAGACCCAGTACTTC. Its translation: CASSLAGLQETQYF.

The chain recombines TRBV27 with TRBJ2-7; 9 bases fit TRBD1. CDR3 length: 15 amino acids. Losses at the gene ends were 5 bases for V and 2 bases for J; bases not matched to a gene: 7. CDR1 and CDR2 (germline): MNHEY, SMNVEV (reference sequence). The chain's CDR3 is CASSPGTGTPYEQYF. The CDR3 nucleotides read TGTGCCAGCAGTCCCGGGACAGGGACCCCCTACGAGCAGTACTTC.

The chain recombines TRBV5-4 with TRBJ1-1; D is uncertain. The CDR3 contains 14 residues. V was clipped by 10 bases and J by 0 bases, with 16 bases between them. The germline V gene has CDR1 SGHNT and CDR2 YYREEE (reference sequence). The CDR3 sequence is CAARGENMNTEAFF. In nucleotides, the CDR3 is TGTGCCGCCCGTGGGGAGAACATGAACACTGAAGCTTTCTTT. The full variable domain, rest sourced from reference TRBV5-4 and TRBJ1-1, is ETGVTQSPTHLIKTRGQQVTLRCSSQSGHNTVSWYQQALGQGPQFIFQYYREEENGRGNFPPRFSGLQFPNYSSELNVNALELDDSALYLCAARGENMNTEAFFGQGTRLTVV.

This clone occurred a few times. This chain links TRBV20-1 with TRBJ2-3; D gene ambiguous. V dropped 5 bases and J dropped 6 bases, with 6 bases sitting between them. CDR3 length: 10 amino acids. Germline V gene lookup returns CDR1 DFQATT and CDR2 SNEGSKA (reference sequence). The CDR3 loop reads CSAPVDTQYF. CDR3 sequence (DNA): TGCAGTGCTCCCGTGGATACGCAGTATTTT.

The CDR3 protein is CASSPRNYGYTF. The DNA for the CDR3 is TGTGCCAGCAGCCCCCGTAACTATGGCTACACCTTC. This chain links TRBV11-2 with TRBJ1-2; D unresolved. The CDR3 is 12 residues long. The germline V gene has CDR1 SGHAT and CDR2 FQNNGV. V gave up 5 bases and J gave up 1 base, with 5 bases separating them.

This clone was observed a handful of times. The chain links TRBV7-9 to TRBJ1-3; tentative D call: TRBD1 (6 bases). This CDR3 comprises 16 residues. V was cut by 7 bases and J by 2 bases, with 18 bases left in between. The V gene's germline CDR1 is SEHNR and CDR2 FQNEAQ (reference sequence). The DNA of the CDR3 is TGTGCCAGCAATCCTCGACAGGACCTCCCTGGAAACACCATATATTTT. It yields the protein CASNPRQDLPGNTIYF.

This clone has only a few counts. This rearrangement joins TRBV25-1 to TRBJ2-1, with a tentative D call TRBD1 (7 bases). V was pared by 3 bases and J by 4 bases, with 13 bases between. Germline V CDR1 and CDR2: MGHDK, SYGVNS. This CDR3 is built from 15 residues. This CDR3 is CASSDKQGRYNEQFF. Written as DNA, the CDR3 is TGTGCCAGCAGTGATAAACAGGGGAGGTACAATGAGCAGTTCTTC. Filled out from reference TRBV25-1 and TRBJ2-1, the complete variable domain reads EADIYQTPRYLVIGTGKKITLECSQTMGHDKMYWYQQDPGMELHLIHYSYGVNSTEKGDLSSESTVSRIRTEHFPLTLESARPSHTSQYLCASSDKQGRYNEQFFGPGTRLTVL.

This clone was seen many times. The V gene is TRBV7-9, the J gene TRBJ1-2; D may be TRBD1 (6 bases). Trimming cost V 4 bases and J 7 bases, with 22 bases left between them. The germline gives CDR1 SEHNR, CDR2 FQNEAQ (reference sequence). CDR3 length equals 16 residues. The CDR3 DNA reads TGTGCCAGCAGCTCCCACAATGGGGGGGCCCTGGGTGGCTACACCTTC. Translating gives CASSSHNGGALGGYTF.

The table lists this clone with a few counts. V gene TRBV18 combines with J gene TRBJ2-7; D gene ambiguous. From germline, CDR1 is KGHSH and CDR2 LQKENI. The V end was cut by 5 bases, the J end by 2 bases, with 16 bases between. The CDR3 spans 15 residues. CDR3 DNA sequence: TGTGCCAGCTCAAAGGCGAATCAGGCAACCTACGAGCAGTACTTC. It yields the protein CASSKANQATYEQYF. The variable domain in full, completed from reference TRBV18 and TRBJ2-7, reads NAGVMQNPRHLVRRRGQEARLRCSPMKGHSHVYWYRQLPEEGLKFMVYLQKENIIDESGMPKERFSAEFPKEGPSILRIQQVVRGDSAAYFCASSKANQATYEQYFGPGTRLTVT.

DNA of the CDR3: TGTGCCAGCAGTCCTACCGGGACAAGAGATACGCAGTATTTT. It specifies CASSPTGTRDTQYF. This rearrangement joins TRBV11-2 to TRBJ2-3; D is perhaps TRBD1 (6 bases). This CDR3 region has 14 residues. V lost 6 bases, J lost 5 bases, and 15 bases lay in between. The V gene's germline CDR1 is SGHAT and CDR2 FQNNGV.

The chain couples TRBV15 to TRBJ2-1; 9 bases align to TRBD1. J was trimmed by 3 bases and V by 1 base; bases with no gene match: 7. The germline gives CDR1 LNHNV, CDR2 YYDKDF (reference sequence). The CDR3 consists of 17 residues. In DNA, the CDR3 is TGTGCCACCAGCAGAGGACGAGGACAGGGGAACTACAATGAGCAGTTCTTC. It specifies CATSRGRGQGNYNEQFF.

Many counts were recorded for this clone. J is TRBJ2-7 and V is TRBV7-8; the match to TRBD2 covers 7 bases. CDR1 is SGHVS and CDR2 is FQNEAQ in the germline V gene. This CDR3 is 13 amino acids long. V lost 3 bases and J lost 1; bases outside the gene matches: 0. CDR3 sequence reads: CASSFSGSYEQYF. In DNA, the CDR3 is TGTGCCAGCAGCTTTAGCGGGTCCTACGAGCAGTACTTC.

CDR3 sequence reads: CASKRGTSGIDEQFF. Written as DNA, the CDR3 is TGTGCCAGTAAAAGAGGGACTAGCGGGATCGATGAGCAGTTCTTC. The V and J genes are TRBV19 and TRBJ2-1; 13 nucleotides line up with TRBD2. There are 15 residues in the CDR3. In germline, CDR1 is LNHDA, CDR2 SQIVND (reference sequence). The V segment lost 7 bases and the J segment 8 bases; nucleotides outside the gene matches: 8.

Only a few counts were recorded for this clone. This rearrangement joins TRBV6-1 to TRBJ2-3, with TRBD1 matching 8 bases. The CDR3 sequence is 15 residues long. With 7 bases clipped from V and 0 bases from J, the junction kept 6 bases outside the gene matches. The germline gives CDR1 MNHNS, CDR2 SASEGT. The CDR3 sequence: CASNRGTLSTDTQYF. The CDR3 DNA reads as TGTGCCAGCAACAGGGGGACCCTTAGCACAGATACGCAGTATTTT.

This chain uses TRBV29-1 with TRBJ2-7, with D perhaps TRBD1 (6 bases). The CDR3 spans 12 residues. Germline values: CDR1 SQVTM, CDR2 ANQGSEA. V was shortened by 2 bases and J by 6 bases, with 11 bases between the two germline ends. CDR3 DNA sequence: TGCAGCGTTGAAAGGGGGATTAGCGAGCAGTACTTC. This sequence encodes CSVERGISEQYF.

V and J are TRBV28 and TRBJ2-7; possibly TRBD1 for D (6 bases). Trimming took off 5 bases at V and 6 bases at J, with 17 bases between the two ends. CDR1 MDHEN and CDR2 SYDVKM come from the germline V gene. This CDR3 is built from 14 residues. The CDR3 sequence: CASSTRGRPGEQYF. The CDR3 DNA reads TGTGCCAGCAGTACCAGGGGCCGTCCGGGCGAGCAGTACTTC.

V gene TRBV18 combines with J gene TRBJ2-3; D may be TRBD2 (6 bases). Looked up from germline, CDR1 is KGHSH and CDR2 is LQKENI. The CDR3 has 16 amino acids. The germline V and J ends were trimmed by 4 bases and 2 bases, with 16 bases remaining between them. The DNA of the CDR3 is TGTGCCAGCTCACTACTGCTTAGCGGAACCACAGATACGCAGTATTTT. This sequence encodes CASSLLLSGTTDTQYF.

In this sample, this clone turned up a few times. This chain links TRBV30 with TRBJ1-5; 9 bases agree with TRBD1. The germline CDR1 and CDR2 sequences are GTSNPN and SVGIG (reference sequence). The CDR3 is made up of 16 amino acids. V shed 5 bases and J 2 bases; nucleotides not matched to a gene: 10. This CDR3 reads CAWAGQGLVGNQPQHF. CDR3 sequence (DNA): TGTGCCTGGGCGGGACAGGGCCTTGTTGGCAATCAGCCCCAGCATTTT.

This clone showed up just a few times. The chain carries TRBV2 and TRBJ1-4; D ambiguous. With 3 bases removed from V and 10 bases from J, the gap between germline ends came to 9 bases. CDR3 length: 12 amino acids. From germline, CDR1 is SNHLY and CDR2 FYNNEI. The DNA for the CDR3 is TGTGCCAGCAGTGAGGAGTTCGGAAAACTGTTTTTT. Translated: CASSEEFGKLFF.

The CDR3 DNA follows: TGTGCCTGGAGTCAGGACAGGGCATGGAGCAATCAGCCCCAGCATTTT. Translation: CAWSQDRAWSNQPQHF. This chain uses TRBV30 with TRBJ1-5; 8 bases fit TRBD1. Germline trimming cut 2 bases from V and 1 base from J; bases unmatched to any gene: 7. CDR1 and CDR2 from the germline V gene are GTSNPN and SVGIG (reference sequence). The CDR3 spans 16 residues. Using reference TRBV30 and TRBJ1-5 for the parts outside the CDR3, the full variable domain is SQTIHQWPATLVQPVGSPLSLECTVEGTSNPNLYWYRQAAGRGLQLLFYSVGIGQISSEVPQNLSASRPQDRQFILSSKKLLLSDSGFYLCAWSQDRAWSNQPQHFGDGTRLSIL.

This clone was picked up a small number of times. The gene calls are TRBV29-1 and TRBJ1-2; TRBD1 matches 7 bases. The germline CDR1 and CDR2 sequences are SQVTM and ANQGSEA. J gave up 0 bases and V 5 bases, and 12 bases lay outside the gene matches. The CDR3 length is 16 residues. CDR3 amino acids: CSVTGALESANYGYTF. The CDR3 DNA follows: TGCAGCGTTACAGGGGCGCTGGAGTCAGCTAACTATGGCTACACCTTC.

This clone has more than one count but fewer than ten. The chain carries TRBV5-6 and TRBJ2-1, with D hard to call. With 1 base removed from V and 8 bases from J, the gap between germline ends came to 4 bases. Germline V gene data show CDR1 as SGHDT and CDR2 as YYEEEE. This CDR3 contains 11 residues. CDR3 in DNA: TGTGCCAGCAGCTTGAGAGATGAGCAGTTCTTC. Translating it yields CASSLRDEQFF.